A single sample gave rise to the 23 T cell receptor beta chains below, sequenced in a study of OX40 agonist ivuxolimab in advanced cancers. Here immunoSEQ multiplex PCR was the method, and the copy in TCRdb shows in-frame clones only, minus some. The sample lists tens of thousands of clones, less than 85% occurring once. Here the sequenced sample was CD4+ or CD8+ T cells sorted from blood, taken in a trial of the OX40 agonist ivuxolimab. The receptors were gathered from an adult with an advanced solid tumor such as melanoma, head and neck, liver or kidney cancer.

The rearrangement joins TRBV27 to TRBJ2-7; 9 positions agree with TRBD1. The germline V gene has CDR1 MNHEY and CDR2 SMNVEV (reference sequence). This CDR3 contains 16 residues. The V and J ends lost 5 bases and 0 bases, in that order; junction bases with no gene match: 8. Here the CDR3 DNA reads TGTGCCAGCAGTCCAGCCGGGACAGGGTACTCCTACGAGCAGTACTTC. This translates into CASSPAGTGYSYEQYF.

The chain is built from TRBV14 and TRBJ2-3, with no clear D. Germline loops: CDR1 SGHDN, CDR2 FVKESK. The CDR3 has 12 residues. V was trimmed by 4 bases and J by 2 bases, leaving 4 bases between them. CDR3 in amino acids: CASSRNTDTQYF. Written as DNA, the CDR3 is TGTGCCAGCAGCCGGAACACAGATACGCAGTATTTT.

The gene calls are TRBV6-5 and TRBJ1-5; D gene uncertain. Germline CDR1 MNHEY, CDR2 SVGAGI. Deletions cut 7 bases from V and 11 bases from J, with 18 bases between. CDR3 length: 13 residues. CDR3 residues: CASIAPGSGSQHF. The CDR3 DNA follows: TGTGCCAGCATAGCGCCAGGTTCCGGGTCCCAGCATTTT.

For the CDR3, the DNA is TGTGCCAGCGGGGGAAGTTACACAGATACGCAGTATTTT. Translation gives CASGGSYTDTQYF. This sequence joins TRBV7-9 and TRBJ2-3; D tentatively reads TRBD1 or TRBD2 (5 bases each). The CDR3 runs 13 residues. Germline V CDR1 and CDR2: SEHNR, FQNEAQ (reference sequence). V shed 8 bases and J shed 2 bases, with 11 bases lying between them.

This clone was detected once. The chain has TRBV18 and TRBJ2-7; D is tentatively TRBD1 or TRBD2 (6 bases each). This CDR3 is built from 15 residues. Germline V CDR1 and CDR2: KGHSH, LQKENI. V was trimmed by 4 bases and J by 3 bases, leaving 16 bases between them. The CDR3 bases are TGTGCCAGCTCACTCGCGGGACGGACAGACTACGAGCAGTACTTC. Translated, it gives CASSLAGRTDYEQYF. Combining the CDR3 with reference TRBV18 and TRBJ2-7 gives the whole variable domain NAGVMQNPRHLVRRRGQEARLRCSPMKGHSHVYWYRQLPEEGLKFMVYLQKENIIDESGMPKERFSAEFPKEGPSILRIQQVVRGDSAAYFCASSLAGRTDYEQYFGPGTRLTVT.

Only one count was recorded for this clone. The chain links TRBV12-5 to TRBJ2-2, with 8 bases that match TRBD1. Germline trimming cut 4 bases from V and 5 bases from J; bases unmatched to any gene: 6. The CDR3 contains 15 residues. Germline values: CDR1 LGHNT, CDR2 FRNRAP. This CDR3 reads CASGSDRGWTGELFF. The CDR3 coding sequence is TGTGCTAGTGGTTCCGACAGGGGTTGGACCGGGGAGCTGTTTTTT.

A single count supports this clone. This rearrangement joins TRBV6-5 to TRBJ1-2; the D gene is possibly TRBD1 (5 bases). CDR1 is MNHEY, CDR2 SVGAGI, per germline. V was clipped by 2 bases and J by 5 bases, with 18 bases between them. This CDR3 spans 16 amino acids. For the CDR3, the DNA is TGTGCCAGCAGTTACGGTGGGACTCCTGTCGGGTATGGCTACACCTTC. Translation: CASSYGGTPVGYGYTF.

The J gene is TRBJ2-3, the V gene TRBV30, with 14 bases that match TRBD2. Germline V gives CDR1 GTSNPN, CDR2 SVGIG (reference sequence). This CDR3 comprises 15 residues. V shed 3 bases and J 4 bases; nucleotides not matched to a gene: 3. The CDR3: CAWRGLAGVADTQYF. In DNA form, the CDR3 reads TGTGCCTGGAGGGGACTAGCGGGGGTAGCAGATACGCAGTATTTT.

This sequence joins TRBV5-1 and TRBJ1-4; D possibly corresponds to TRBD1 (5 bases). The CDR3 covers 16 residues. With 0 bases removed from V and 1 base from J, the gap between germline ends came to 10 bases. From germline, CDR1 is SGHRS and CDR2 YFSETQ. CDR3 loop: CASSLVRDGTNEKLFF. The CDR3 region has the DNA TGCGCCAGCAGCTTGGTCAGGGATGGAACTAATGAAAAACTGTTTTTT.

The rearrangement links TRBV4-1 to TRBJ1-3, with 8 bases matching TRBD1. Germline-derived CDR1 and CDR2 are MGHRA and YSYEKL. With V trimmed by 0 bases and J by 9 bases, 4 bases remained unmatched. This CDR3 has 14 amino acids. Here the CDR3 DNA reads TGCGCCAGCAGCCAAGAGGACGGACAGGGCACCATATATTTT. Translated, it gives CASSQEDGQGTIYF.

On this clone: It is likely a read error, because the conserved phenylalanine at the end of the CDR3 is missing. The limits of the CDR3 on the DNA are not certain, so only TCRdb's listed CDR3 is given. J is TRBJ1-2 and V is TRBV21-1. TRBV21-1 is deemed a pseudogene. The CDR3 is made up of 10 amino acids, end residues included. The CDR3 loop is CASSKVINPY.

Details on this clone: The junction departs from the called germline gene at one end, perhaps through a read error. The chain recombines TRBV7-7 with TRBJ2-2; D is unresolved. This CDR3 spans 15 amino acids. Per the germline V gene, CDR1 is SSHAT and CDR2 is FNYEAQ (reference sequence). CDR3 residues: CASSPTDTNTGELFF. DNA of the CDR3: TGTGCTAGCAGCCCAACCGATACGAACACCGGGGAGCTGTTTTTT.

The V call is TRBV9, the J call TRBJ1-1, with D possibly TRBD1 on 6 matching bases. The germline V gene has CDR1 SGDLS and CDR2 YYNGEE. CDR3 length equals 17 residues. V was shortened by 3 bases and J by 2 bases, with 20 bases between the two germline ends. The CDR3 region has the DNA TGTGCCAGCAGCGGCCAAAGGGGTTCGGGGACAAACACTGAAGCTTTCTTT. The encoded protein is CASSGQRGSGTNTEAFF.

The chain has TRBV6-6 and TRBJ1-3; D perhaps matches TRBD1 (5 bases). Trimming pared 8 bases from V and 9 bases from J, leaving 20 bases between. This CDR3 is 14 amino acids long. CDR1 is MNHNY and CDR2 is SVGAGI in the germline V gene (reference sequence). The CDR3 sequence: CASSSSGLSPTIYF. The CDR3 DNA follows: TGTGCCAGCTCCTCGTCGGGGCTTTCGCCCACCATATATTTT.

The chain recombines TRBV5-8 with TRBJ2-7; 10 positions match TRBD1. The ends lost 2 bases at V and 3 bases at J; junction bases unmatched: 2. CDR3 length equals 14 residues. CDR1 SGHTS and CDR2 YDEGEE come from the germline V gene. The CDR3 region has the DNA TGTGCCAGCAGCTTCCGGGACAGGGGCTACGAGCAGTACTTC. This encodes CASSFRDRGYEQYF.

The J gene is TRBJ2-2, the V gene TRBV6-1, with D possibly TRBD1 on 6 matching bases. Trimming left V 6 bases short and J 1 base short, with 9 bases between. Germline values: CDR1 MNHNS, CDR2 SASEGT. The CDR3 is 14 amino acids. CDR3 residues: CASREQGNTGELFF. The DNA of the CDR3 is TGTGCCAGCAGGGAACAGGGGAACACCGGGGAGCTGTTTTTT.

The CDR3 bases are TGTGCCAGCAGATCGCAGGGGAAAGGCTATGGCTACACCTTC. It encodes CASRSQGKGYGYTF. The chain employs TRBV6-5 and TRBJ1-2; D might be TRBD1 (6 bases). Germline V CDR1 and CDR2: MNHEY, SVGAGI. Trimming removed 6 bases at V and 4 bases at J, with 15 bases between. This CDR3 contains 14 residues.

Only one count was recorded for this clone. The chain joins TRBV5-1 to TRBJ2-2; a possible D gene is TRBD1 (6 bases). The ends were cut back, 4 bases at V and 0 bases at J, with 10 bases in the middle. The germline V gene encodes CDR1 SGHRS and CDR2 YFSETQ. The CDR3 extends over 15 amino acids. CDR3 sequence (DNA): TGCGCCAGCAGCCTGGACAGTCCGAACACCGGGGAGCTGTTTTTT. It encodes CASSLDSPNTGELFF.

The V and J genes are TRBV27 and TRBJ2-3; D ambiguous. The ends were cut back, 5 bases at V and 2 bases at J, with 14 bases in the middle. The CDR3 runs 15 residues. Germline V CDR1 and CDR2: MNHEY, SMNVEV (reference sequence). CDR3 bases: TGTGCCAGCAGTACCATCGACACCTACACAGATACGCAGTATTTT. It yields the protein CASSTIDTYTDTQYF.

This clone was seen more than once but under ten times. The chain recombines TRBV19 with TRBJ1-5; TRBD1 matches 7 bases. The CDR3 is 14 residues long. The germline gives CDR1 LNHDA, CDR2 SQIVND (reference sequence). The V and J ends lost 5 bases and 4 bases, in that order; junction bases with no gene match: 5. In DNA, the CDR3 is TGTGCCAGTAGTGGAGGGGACAGAAATCAGCCCCAGCATTTT. Its translation is CASSGGDRNQPQHF.

The chain links TRBV10-3 to TRBJ2-2; unclear D gene. CDR3 length: 15 residues. Per the germline V gene, CDR1 is ENHRY and CDR2 is SYGVKD. V was shortened by 8 bases and J by 0 bases, with 13 bases between the two germline ends. CDR3 region: CAISTTSANTGELFF. CDR3 DNA: TGTGCCATCTCCACTACGTCCGCGAACACCGGGGAGCTGTTTTTT.

The chain combines TRBV27 with TRBJ2-5; 8 nucleotides align to TRBD1. Per germline, CDR1 MNHEY and CDR2 SMNVEV (reference sequence). V lost 0 bases, J lost 5 bases, and 11 bases stayed unmatched. This CDR3 is 17 amino acids long. This chain's CDR3 is CASSLSGRGRPGETQYF. The CDR3 DNA follows: TGTGCCAGCAGTTTATCGGGCAGGGGGCGCCCCGGGGAGACCCAGTACTTC.

The chain recombines TRBV5-4 with TRBJ2-1; TRBD1 matches 8 bases. Unmatched junction bases numbered 7, after V lost 0 bases and J lost 5 bases. The CDR3 is 16 residues long. Looked up from germline, CDR1 is SGHNT and CDR2 is YYREEE (reference sequence). The CDR3 is CASSLGRDRLNNEQFF. In DNA, the CDR3 is TGTGCCAGCAGCTTGGGCCGGGACAGGCTCAACAATGAGCAGTTCTTC.